This T cell receptor beta chain was sequenced for a study of cytomegalovirus exposure and HLA in healthy donors. Amplification used 60 Vbeta primers and 13 Jbeta primers. Assay: immunoSEQ multiplex PCR; the TCRdb copy retains only in-frame clones and omits some. The sample lists about 99,000 clones; roughly 77% were seen once. V gave up 7 bases and J gave up 3 bases, with 11 bases separating them. The germline V gene encodes CDR1 ENHRY and CDR2 SYGVKD. CDR3 length equals 13 residues. V usage is TRBV10-3 and J usage is TRBJ2-3; TRBD2 might be the D (6 bases). The receptor was isolated from a woman aged 18-35 years in good health and CMV-seropositive. Sequences were obtained from PBMCs. The CDR3 loop reads CAITVAGTDTQYF. In DNA, the CDR3 is TGTGCCATCACGGTGGCGGGGACAGATACGCAGTATTTT.